This entry features one TCR beta chain sequence. Its antigen remains unknown. The PCR employed 60 Vbeta primers together with 13 Jbeta primers. The table came from immunoSEQ multiplex PCR; TCRdb's copy has only in-frame clones and leaves some out. This table holds about 89,000 clones, around 77% found once. The data were taken from a study of cytomegalovirus exposure and HLA in healthy donors. Study-wide results and caveats: V- and J-gene trimming in TCR beta was tied to a missense DCLRE1C variant by an analysis performed later. The study put 150 to 200 TCR beta chains on its list as cytomegalovirus-associated.

V was pared by 10 bases and J by 5 bases, with 8 bases of the junction left unmatched. Looked up from germline, CDR1 is MNHEY and CDR2 is SVGAGI. This CDR3 has 13 residues. The chain is built from TRBV6-5 and TRBJ2-5; 9 bases fit TRBD1. The sequence derives from a man aged 25-40 years in good health and CMV-seronegative. Sequenced input: PBMCs. The CDR3 DNA sequence: TGTGCCATCCGGGACAGGGTTGGGGAGACCCAGTACTTC. Encoded protein: CAIRDRVGETQYF.